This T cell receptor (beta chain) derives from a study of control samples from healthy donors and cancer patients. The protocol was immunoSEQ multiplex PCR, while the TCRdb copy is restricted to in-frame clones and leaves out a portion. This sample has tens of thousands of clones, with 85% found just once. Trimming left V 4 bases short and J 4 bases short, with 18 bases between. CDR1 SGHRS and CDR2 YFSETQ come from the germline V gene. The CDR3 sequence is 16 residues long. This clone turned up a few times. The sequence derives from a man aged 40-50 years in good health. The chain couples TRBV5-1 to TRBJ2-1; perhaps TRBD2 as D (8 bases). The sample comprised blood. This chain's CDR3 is CASSAREGAHYNEQFF. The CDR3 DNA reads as TGCGCCAGCAGCGCCCGGGAGGGGGCGCATTACAATGAGCAGTTCTTC.